The next 29 T cell receptor beta chains were all read from a single sample in a study of OX40 agonist ivuxolimab in advanced cancers. Clones were read by immunoSEQ multiplex PCR, and TCRdb kept only the in-frame ones, dropping some. Counted here are tens of thousands of clones, about 85% occurring once; the ten biggest clones make up about 4%. The material was CD4+ or CD8+ T cells sorted from blood, obtained in a trial of the OX40 agonist ivuxolimab. The origin of the receptors is an adult with an advanced solid tumor such as melanoma, head and neck, liver or kidney cancer.

Of note for this clone: The sample contains more than one DNA sequence encoding this CDR3. This rearrangement joins TRBV11-2 to TRBJ2-7, with TRBD1 identical over 12 bases. This CDR3 spans 15 amino acids. In germline, CDR1 is SGHAT, CDR2 FQNNGV. V shed 5 bases and J 7 bases; nucleotides not matched to a gene: 9. CDR3 region: CASSQMGQGASEQYF. The CDR3 coding sequence is TGTGCCAGCAGCCAAATGGGACAGGGGGCCTCTGAGCAGTACTTC.

V usage is TRBV6-5 and J usage is TRBJ1-2; D uncertain. Between the trimmed V and J ends, which lost 0 bases and 4 bases, there was a span of 6 bases. The germline V gene has CDR1 MNHEY and CDR2 SVGAGI. The CDR3 contains 13 residues. CDR3 in amino acids: CASSYSGSYGYTF. The CDR3 DNA sequence: TGTGCCAGCAGTTACTCGGGGTCCTATGGCTACACCTTC.

The chain couples TRBV19 to TRBJ2-3; possibly TRBD1 for D (6 bases). The CDR3 is made up of 14 amino acids. Per germline, CDR1 LNHDA and CDR2 SQIVND (reference sequence). The V gene lost 3 bases and the J gene lost 5 bases, with 12 bases spanning the gap. DNA for the CDR3: TGTGCCAGTAGTATCTGGCAGGGGAAAGATACGCAGTATTTT. This translates into CASSIWQGKDTQYF.

The chain couples TRBV7-9 to TRBJ1-6, with 9 bases matching TRBD1. Germline CDR1 reads SEHNR; CDR2 reads FQNEAQ (reference sequence). The CDR3 is made up of 15 amino acids. J gave up 7 bases and V 5 bases, and 6 bases lay outside the gene matches. The CDR3 DNA sequence: TGTGCCAGCAGCAAAGGGGACAGGGACAATTCACCCCTCCACTTT. It translates to CASSKGDRDNSPLHF.

This chain links TRBV4-1 with TRBJ2-1; D might be TRBD2 (6 bases). The germline V gene has CDR1 MGHRA and CDR2 YSYEKL. V lost 4 bases and J lost 1, with 14 bases in between. The CDR3 totals 16 residues. The DNA for the CDR3 is TGCGCCAGCAGCCCCCTCCGGCGGGATTCCTACAATGAGCAGTTCTTC. It encodes CASSPLRRDSYNEQFF.

This clone was observed once. The V gene is TRBV5-1, the J gene TRBJ2-7; 8 bases agree with TRBD1. Germline-derived CDR1 and CDR2 are SGHRS and YFSETQ. CDR3 length equals 16 residues. V trimming: 4 bases; J trimming: 3 bases; junction bases outside the gene matches: 12. CDR3 DNA: TGCGCCAGCAGCCCCGCGGACAGGGCGGTGGACTACGAGCAGTACTTC. Its protein is CASSPADRAVDYEQYF.

This rearrangement joins TRBV9 to TRBJ2-5; D gene unclear. The germline gives CDR1 SGDLS, CDR2 YYNGEE. The CDR3 contains 15 residues. Trimming took off 3 bases at V and 5 bases at J, with 17 bases between the two ends. The CDR3 nucleotides read TGTGCCAGCAGCGCCGACACTCGGGTCTCGGAGACCCAGTACTTC. Its translation is CASSADTRVSETQYF.

The V gene is TRBV5-6, the J gene TRBJ2-2; D perhaps matches TRBD2 (6 bases). V lost 4 bases, J lost 6 bases, and 10 bases lay in between. The CDR3 runs 13 residues. Germline V CDR1 and CDR2: SGHDT, YYEEEE. DNA for the CDR3: TGTGCCAGCAGCCAGACTAGGGCCGGGGAGCTGTTTTTT. Translating gives CASSQTRAGELFF.

This rearrangement joins TRBV6-5 to TRBJ1-6, with D unclear. Germline CDR1 and CDR2: MNHEY and SVGAGI. This CDR3 has 15 residues. Deletions cut 7 bases from V and 9 bases from J, with 19 bases between. This CDR3 reads CASTRTHPGFSPLHF. The CDR3 nucleotides read TGTGCCAGCACTCGCACTCACCCCGGATTTTCACCCCTCCACTTT.

The chain links TRBV5-4 to TRBJ2-2; tentative D call: TRBD2 (6 bases). Germline V gene data show CDR1 as SGHNT and CDR2 as YYREEE (reference sequence). The CDR3 covers 16 residues. Trimming pared 0 bases from V and 7 bases from J, leaving 16 bases between. The CDR3 region is CASSLGPGLRHGELFF. The CDR3 DNA sequence: TGTGCCAGCAGCTTGGGACCGGGACTGCGCCACGGGGAGCTGTTTTTT.

The genes are TRBV7-2 and TRBJ2-7, with D perhaps TRBD1 (6 bases). The CDR3 runs 13 residues. V lost 6 bases and J 6 bases, leaving 15 bases between the germline ends. Per germline, CDR1 SGHTA and CDR2 FQGNSA. Here the CDR3 reads CASSQDTGLEQYF. CDR3 nucleotide sequence: TGTGCCAGCAGTCAAGATACAGGGCTCGAGCAGTACTTC.

V gene TRBV30 combines with J gene TRBJ2-1; no definite D call. The CDR3 is 11 amino acids. Trimming cost V 3 bases and J 6 bases, with 6 bases left between them. Germline V lookup: CDR1 GTSNPN, CDR2 SVGIG (reference sequence). The CDR3 DNA reads as TGTGCCTGGAGACCCTTCAATGAGCAGTTCTTC. Its protein is CAWRPFNEQFF.

The chain uses TRBV5-1 and TRBJ2-2; D is uncertain. Trimming left V 0 bases short and J 6 bases short, with 12 bases between. In germline, CDR1 is SGHRS, CDR2 YFSETQ. This CDR3 comprises 15 residues. CDR3 nucleotides: TGCGCCAGCAGCTTGGGAGTTGTCGGGTCCGGGGAGCTGTTTTTT. Residues: CASSLGVVGSGELFF.

This chain joins TRBV27 and TRBJ1-5, with D possibly TRBD1 on 6 matching bases. Germline CDR1 MNHEY, CDR2 SMNVEV (reference sequence). The CDR3 has 17 residues. The V end was cut by 2 bases, the J end by 0 bases, with 14 bases between. The DNA of the CDR3 is TGTGCCAGCAGTTTAGGGGGGGGCAGGGGTAGCAATCAGCCCCAGCATTTT. Protein sequence: CASSLGGGRGSNQPQHF.

The rearrangement joins TRBV5-4 to TRBJ2-6; perhaps D is TRBD1 or TRBD2 (5 bases each). Germline assignment: CDR1 SGHNT and CDR2 YYREEE (reference sequence). V lost 3 bases and J lost 2, with 12 bases in between. CDR3 length equals 16 residues. CDR3 sequence (DNA): TGTGCCAGCAGCTCCGGGACGCCCGCTGGGGCCAACGTCCTGACTTTC. Translating gives CASSSGTPAGANVLTF.

CDR3 in DNA: TGCAGTGCTAGCGGGGGCTACGAGCAGTACTTC. Protein product: CSASGGYEQYF. V is TRBV20-1 and J is TRBJ2-5; a weak D match, TRBD2 (6 bases). The J call may be mistaken, given a closer DNA end match to TRBJ2-7. CDR1 is DFQATT and CDR2 is SNEGSKA in the germline V gene (reference sequence). This CDR3 is built from 11 residues.

The V call is TRBV19, the J call TRBJ2-1, with 11 nucleotides matching TRBD2. The trim removed 11 bases at V and 4 bases at J, leaving 4 bases unmatched. Germline V gene data show CDR1 as LNHDA and CDR2 as SQIVND (reference sequence). There are 13 residues in the CDR3. The CDR3 here is CASGLADYNEQFF. The CDR3 coding sequence is TGTGCCTCGGGACTAGCGGATTACAATGAGCAGTTCTTC.

The V and J genes are TRBV28 and TRBJ1-1, with D perhaps matching TRBD1 (5 bases). Looked up from germline, CDR1 is MDHEN and CDR2 is SYDVKM. This CDR3 comprises 14 residues. The V and J ends lost 6 bases and 3 bases respectively, with 14 bases between them. DNA of the CDR3: TGTGCCAGCAGCCTGGGGGGACGATACACTGAAGCTTTCTTT. Protein product: CASSLGGRYTEAFF.

The chain joins TRBV9 to TRBJ2-5, with TRBD1 as a possible D gene (5 bases). Deletions cut 2 bases from V and 4 bases from J, with 12 bases between. Germline values: CDR1 SGDLS, CDR2 YYNGEE. The CDR3 loop spans 14 amino acids. In nucleotides, the CDR3 is TGTGCCAGCAGCGTCGACAGTAGCCCAGAGACCCAGTACTTC. It specifies CASSVDSSPETQYF.

The chain carries TRBV9 and TRBJ1-6, with TRBD1 matching over 10 bases. This CDR3 region has 16 residues. The V and J ends lost 4 bases and 8 bases, in that order; junction bases with no gene match: 9. From germline, CDR1 is SGDLS and CDR2 YYNGEE. CDR3 protein: CASSPRFGQGDSPLHF. The CDR3 DNA follows: TGTGCCAGCAGCCCCCGGTTTGGACAGGGGGATTCACCCCTCCACTTT.

The chain recombines TRBV11-2 with TRBJ2-7; 9 nucleotides agree with TRBD2. Looked up from germline, CDR1 is SGHAT and CDR2 is FQNNGV. J was trimmed by 1 base and V by 3 bases; bases with no gene match: 4. The CDR3 has 15 amino acids. The CDR3 is CASSLDLAGSYEQYF. CDR3 nucleotide sequence: TGTGCCAGCAGCTTGGATCTAGCGGGATCCTACGAGCAGTACTTC.

Only a few counts were recorded for this clone. This chain joins TRBV4-1 and TRBJ2-7, with D perhaps matching TRBD1 or TRBD2 (6 bases each). Trimming stripped 0 bases from V and 3 bases from J, with 18 bases between. The CDR3 extends over 17 amino acids. Germline V lookup: CDR1 MGHRA, CDR2 YSYEKL. In DNA form, the CDR3 reads TGCGCCAGCAGCCAAGAGGTCGCGGGGCGGGACAACTACGAGCAGTACTTC. Protein: CASSQEVAGRDNYEQYF.

CDR3 amino acids: CATSGLAEEYQETQYF. Written as DNA, the CDR3 is TGTGCCACCTCGGGACTAGCGGAAGAGTACCAAGAGACCCAGTACTTC. The V and J genes are TRBV10-3 and TRBJ2-5, with TRBD2 matching 11 bases. Germline V CDR1 and CDR2: ENHRY, SYGVKD. The CDR3 runs to 16 residues. J was trimmed by 0 bases and V by 10 bases; bases with no gene match: 10.

In DNA, the CDR3 is TGTGCCAGCAGTTCCCGAGGGACAGCACTGAGCGAGCAGTACTTC. Translation: CASSSRGTALSEQYF. The rearrangement links TRBV28 to TRBJ2-7; 7 bases fit TRBD1. V lost 4 bases and J lost 6; bases outside the gene matches: 12. CDR1 MDHEN and CDR2 SYDVKM come from the germline V gene. The CDR3 consists of 15 residues.

V gene TRBV19 combines with J gene TRBJ2-5; 7 bases match TRBD1. The CDR3 contains 15 residues. The J segment lost 1 base and the V segment lost 6 bases, leaving 8 bases of the junction unmatched. The germline CDR1 and CDR2 sequences are LNHDA and SQIVND (reference sequence). CDR3 region: CASRKNRDSQETQYF. CDR3 nucleotides: TGTGCCAGTAGGAAAAACCGGGACAGCCAAGAGACCCAGTACTTC.

This clone was observed a single time. V gene TRBV28 combines with J gene TRBJ1-5; D might be TRBD1 (5 bases). This CDR3 is 14 amino acids long. Germline lookup yields CDR1 MDHEN and CDR2 SYDVKM. The V and J ends lost 6 bases and 10 bases respectively, with 19 bases between them. The CDR3 nucleotides read TGTGCCAGCAGACTAGACAGTAGTATCAGTCCCCAGCATTTT. Its protein product is CASRLDSSISPQHF.

V and J are TRBV7-9 and TRBJ2-3; 11 nucleotides match TRBD2. The CDR3 runs to 14 residues. Germline V gene lookup returns CDR1 SEHNR and CDR2 FQNEAQ (reference sequence). V lost 6 bases to trimming and J lost 2 bases; unmatched junction nucleotides: 1. CDR3: CASRLAGATDTQYF. The CDR3 DNA reads TGTGCCAGCAGACTAGCGGGAGCCACAGATACGCAGTATTTT.

The chain carries TRBV7-3 and TRBJ1-1; maybe TRBD1 (5 bases). The CDR3 spans 13 residues. V was pared by 3 bases and J by 7 bases, with 12 bases between. The germline gives CDR1 SGHTA, CDR2 FQGTGA. The CDR3 nucleotides read TGTGCCAGCAGCTTGGGGCAGGGTCTTGAAGCTTTCTTT. It codes for CASSLGQGLEAFF.

The rearrangement uses TRBV6-5 and TRBJ1-2, with a possible D match to TRBD1 (6 bases). Trimming took off 5 bases at V and 6 bases at J, with 19 bases between the two ends. Per germline, CDR1 MNHEY and CDR2 SVGAGI. This CDR3 region has 15 residues. The chain's CDR3 is CASSASGGASDGYTF. CDR3 DNA: TGTGCCAGCAGTGCCTCGGGGGGCGCCTCGGATGGCTACACCTTC.